These 17 T cell receptor beta chains originate from one sample sequenced in a study of T cell repertoires in cytomegalovirus infection (dated by TCRdb to between 2018 and 2020). The sequencer was an Illumina HiSeq 1500. The public reads were reanalyzed by TCRdb: fastp trimming at Q25, MiXCR alignment, in-frame beta chains only. Each record represents a unique CDR3 protein, reported with the most common genes and DNA among its rows. For this sample the table gives approximately 250,000 distinct CDR3 sequences, of which 9.1% were detected only once. Of the sample, over 13% is held by the ten largest clones. Sequencing input: PBMCs. Receptor source: a human donor in good health (CMV status not recorded). Some clones in this sample may be carry-over from other donors' samples.

This clonotype was seen many times. This chain connects TRBV28 to TRBJ2-3, with D possibly matching TRBD2 (7 bases). CDR3 length: 15 amino acids. The germline V and J ends were trimmed by 7 bases and 3 bases, with 17 bases remaining between them. Germline CDR1 and CDR2: MDHEN and SYDVKM. This CDR3 is CASKAGGRLTDTQYF. In nucleotides, the CDR3 is TGTGCCAGCAAAGCCGGGGGGCGGTTAACAGATACGCAGTATTTT.

Many counts were recorded for this clonotype. V and J are TRBV7-2 and TRBJ1-5, with a weak D call TRBD1 (6 bases). The CDR3 is made up of 15 amino acids. Germline values: CDR1 SGHTA, CDR2 FQGNSA. V was pared by 0 bases and J by 4 bases, with 10 bases between. The CDR3 region is CASSLARQDNQPQHF. CDR3 bases: TGTGCCAGCAGCTTAGCGAGACAGGATAATCAGCCCCAGCATTTT. Full variable domain (remainder filled in from reference TRBV7-2 and TRBJ1-5): GAGVSQSPSNKVTEKGKDVELRCDPISGHTALYWYRQSLGQGLEFLIYFQGNSAPDKSGLPSDRFSAERTGGSVSTLTIQRTQQEDSAVYLCASSLARQDNQPQHFGDGTRLSIL.

By share, this clonotype counts as medium-sized (0.01 to 0.1%). The chain uses TRBV7-2 and TRBJ1-2; D is possibly TRBD1 (5 bases). The CDR3 loop spans 14 amino acids. Trimming took 2 bases from V and 7 from J, leaving 14 bases between them. Germline-derived CDR1 and CDR2 are SGHTA and FQGNSA. DNA of the CDR3: TGTGCCAGCAGCTTATCCGGGACGGTGGGTGGCTACACCTTC. This encodes CASSLSGTVGGYTF.

In its sample, this clonotype was seen many times. Its ends do not fully match the called genes, so a read error is possible. V gene TRBV4-1 combines with J gene TRBJ2-3, with D unresolved. The germline V gene encodes CDR1 MGHRA and CDR2 YSYEKL. This CDR3 is 13 amino acids long. In DNA form, the CDR3 reads TGTGCCAGCAGCCAAGATCTATTGGATGCGCAGTATTTT. It specifies CASSQDLLDAQYF.

This clonotype has just a few counts. The chain carries TRBV6-6 and TRBJ2-5, with 8 bases fitting TRBD1. This CDR3 region has 15 residues. Per germline, CDR1 MNHNY and CDR2 SVGAGI (reference sequence). Losses at the gene ends were 4 bases for V and 1 base for J; bases not matched to a gene: 5. The CDR3 sequence: CASSSDRGPQETQYF. The CDR3 region has the DNA TGTGCCAGCAGTTCCGACAGGGGCCCCCAAGAGACCCAGTACTTC.

This clonotype was observed a handful of times. This chain links TRBV7-6 with TRBJ2-5, with a weak D call TRBD2 (5 bases). V lost 1 base and J 2 bases, leaving 8 bases between the germline ends. The CDR3 runs 14 residues. Germline V gene sequence: CDR1 SGHVS, CDR2 FNYEAQ. The CDR3 DNA follows: TGTGCCAGCAGCTTAGACGGACTGCAAGAGACCCAGTACTTC. It specifies CASSLDGLQETQYF. Together with reference TRBV7-6 and TRBJ2-5, the CDR3 gives the full variable domain: GAGVSQSPRYKVTKRGQDVALRCDPISGHVSLYWYRQALGQGPEFLTYFNYEAQQDKSGLPNDRFSAERPEGSISTLTIQRTEQRDSAMYRCASSLDGLQETQYFGPGTRLLVL.

This clonotype was counted at least ten times. CDR3 sequence reads: CASSSMSWAEGTDTQYF. The CDR3 DNA sequence: TGTGCCAGCAGCTCCATGTCTTGGGCAGAGGGCACAGATACGCAGTATTTT. This chain links TRBV7-2 with TRBJ2-3; D uncertain. Per germline, CDR1 SGHTA and CDR2 FQGNSA. V was cut by 4 bases and J by 1 base, with 18 bases left in between. The CDR3 is 17 residues long.

This clonotype was counted at least ten times. The J gene is TRBJ1-3, the V gene TRBV7-2; no definite D call. The V end lost 2 bases, the J end lost 2 bases, and 16 bases lay between the germline ends. The CDR3 has 17 amino acids. Germline CDR1 SGHTA, CDR2 FQGNSA. CDR3 bases: TGTGCCAGCAGCTTAAAGCCTGCCAGCGTGACTGGAAACACCATATATTTT. This sequence encodes CASSLKPASVTGNTIYF.

This clonotype was seen a few times. V usage is TRBV2 and J usage is TRBJ2-7; tentatively, D is TRBD2 (5 bases). From germline, CDR1 is SNHLY and CDR2 FYNNEI. Trimming removed 4 bases at V and 0 bases at J, with 10 bases between. CDR3 length: 14 amino acids. CDR3 sequence: CASSAGGPSYEQYF. CDR3 nucleotide sequence: TGTGCCAGCAGTGCTGGAGGACCCTCCTACGAGCAGTACTTC.

This clonotype was counted many times. The chain uses TRBV10-2 and TRBJ1-2, with D maybe TRBD1 (5 bases). The CDR3 consists of 15 residues. Germline V gene lookup returns CDR1 WSHSY and CDR2 SAAADI. V was clipped by 0 bases and J by 2 bases, with 10 bases between them. The CDR3 nucleotides are TGCGCCAGCAGTGAGTCCCGACAGTTGAACTATGGCTACACCTTC. Amino acids: CASSESRQLNYGYTF.

This clonotype was counted many times. CDR3 DNA: TGCAGTGCTAGAGACCCAGGGGTAGAGACTGAAGCTTTCTTT. Its protein is CSARDPGVETEAFF. The chain has TRBV20-1 and TRBJ1-1; D might be TRBD1 (6 bases). CDR1 and CDR2 from the germline V gene are DFQATT and SNEGSKA (reference sequence). The CDR3 spans 14 residues. Between the trimmed V and J ends, which lost 0 bases and 5 bases, there was a span of 13 bases.

This clonotype showed up just once. CDR3 sequence (DNA): TGCAGCGCCATGAACAATGAGCAGTTCTTC. Amino acids: CSAMNNEQFF. The genes are TRBV29-1 and TRBJ2-1; D is unresolved. The CDR3 is made up of 10 amino acids. From germline, CDR1 is SQVTM and CDR2 ANQGSEA. Trimming took off 7 bases at V and 5 bases at J, with 6 bases between the two ends.

The genes are TRBV7-9 and TRBJ2-1; 10 bases are shared with TRBD2. CDR3 length equals 17 residues. J was trimmed by 4 bases and V by 6 bases; bases with no gene match: 12. CDR1 and CDR2 from the germline V gene are SEHNR and FQNEAQ (reference sequence). The CDR3 is CASSYTLAGVTYNEQFF. CDR3 DNA: TGTGCCAGCAGTTACACCCTAGCGGGAGTAACTTACAATGAGCAGTTCTTC.

This clonotype was seen repeatedly, ten times or more. Written as DNA, the CDR3 is TGTGCCAGCAGCTTGTTCGAGACAGGGATCCAGTACTTC. This encodes CASSLFETGIQYF. The V call is TRBV7-2, the J call TRBJ2-5; 7 bases align to TRBD1. V trimming: 3 bases; J trimming: 10 bases; junction bases outside the gene matches: 8. Germline V gives CDR1 SGHTA, CDR2 FQGNSA. This CDR3 is 13 amino acids long.

This clonotype was counted at least ten times. J is TRBJ2-2 and V is TRBV4-1; tentatively, D is TRBD2 (6 bases). Germline V gives CDR1 MGHRA, CDR2 YSYEKL. The CDR3 spans 14 residues. The V end lost 0 bases, the J end lost 8 bases, and 10 bases lay between the germline ends. The DNA for the CDR3 is TGCGCCAGCAGCCAAGATTTTGGGAGGGGGGAGCTGTTTTTT. This encodes CASSQDFGRGELFF.

About this clonotype itself: This may stem from a read error, because a much larger clone lies one nucleotide away. The chain couples TRBV20-1 to TRBJ2-1, with 7 bases lining up with TRBD1. The CDR3 consists of 16 residues. The germline CDR1 and CDR2 sequences are DFQATT and SNEGSKA (reference sequence). Here the CDR3 DNA reads TGCAGTGCGCCCAACCCGGGACAGAGCTCCTACAATGAGCAGATCTTC. Its protein product is CSAPNPGQSSYNEQIF.

This clonotype appeared a few times. The chain links TRBV6-8 to TRBJ2-3, with D possibly called TRBD1 or TRBD2 (6 bases each). V lost 2 bases and J lost 2, with 11 bases in between. This CDR3 region has 15 residues. The germline gives CDR1 MNHGY, CDR2 SAAAGT. DNA for the CDR3: TGTGCCAGCAGTTACACGGGGGCGACCACAGATACGCAGTATTTT. As protein: CASSYTGATTDTQYF.